What follows are 30 T cell receptor beta chains derived from one specimen sequenced in a study of cytotoxic CD8 clonotypes in ibrutinib-treated CLL. Some clones are missing from TCRdb's copy, which holds only in-frame ones; the method was immunoSEQ multiplex PCR. The profile covers 15,000 to 20,000 clones, with 81% appearing a single time and around 6% taken by the ten largest. The input for sequencing was PBMCs, taken before ibrutinib treatment. These receptors all stem from a human donor with chronic lymphocytic leukemia.

This sequence joins TRBV7-2 and TRBJ2-7, with D possibly TRBD1 on 7 matching bases. The CDR3 is made up of 15 amino acids. Trimming took 0 bases from V and 3 from J, leaving 12 bases between them. Looked up from germline, CDR1 is SGHTA and CDR2 is FQGNSA. The chain's CDR3 is CASSLARDSHYEQYF. CDR3 nucleotide sequence: TGTGCCAGCAGCTTAGCGCGGGACAGCCACTACGAGCAGTACTTC.

V usage is TRBV27 and J usage is TRBJ1-4, with D tentatively TRBD1 (6 bases). This CDR3 comprises 14 residues. Trimming removed 6 bases at V and 8 bases at J, with 16 bases between. The germline CDR1 and CDR2 sequences are MNHEY and SMNVEV (reference sequence). The CDR3 bases are TGTGCCAGCAGGCTACAGGGTAGTCGGGAAAAACTGTTTTTT. Translating gives CASRLQGSREKLFF.

This chain connects TRBV10-1 to TRBJ2-2; the D is unclear. The germline V and J ends were trimmed by 5 bases and 1 base, with 8 bases remaining between them. CDR3 length: 14 amino acids. CDR1 WNHNN and CDR2 SYGVQD come from the germline V gene (reference sequence). Here the CDR3 DNA reads TGCGCCAGCAGTATCAAACAGAACACCGGGGAGCTGTTTTTT. It codes for CASSIKQNTGELFF.

CDR3 nucleotide sequence: TGTGCCAGCAGCTTAGGGCCTTGGAACACCGGGGAGCTGTTTTTT. Protein: CASSLGPWNTGELFF. The chain couples TRBV5-6 to TRBJ2-2; no reliable D call. V lost 2 bases and J 1 base, leaving 9 bases between the germline ends. The CDR3 loop spans 15 amino acids. Germline-derived CDR1 and CDR2 are SGHDT and YYEEEE.

V usage is TRBV18 and J usage is TRBJ2-7; TRBD2 matches 7 bases. Unmatched junction bases numbered 6, after V lost 3 bases and J lost 1 base. There are 15 residues in the CDR3. Germline V CDR1 and CDR2: KGHSH, LQKENI. The CDR3: CASSPEVGGSYEQYF. Here the CDR3 DNA reads TGTGCCAGCTCACCTGAGGTGGGGGGGTCCTACGAGCAGTACTTC. Full variable domain (rest looked up from reference TRBV18 and TRBJ2-7): NAGVMQNPRHLVRRRGQEARLRCSPMKGHSHVYWYRQLPEEGLKFMVYLQKENIIDESGMPKERFSAEFPKEGPSILRIQQVVRGDSAAYFCASSPEVGGSYEQYFGPGTRLTVT.

V usage is TRBV5-1 and J usage is TRBJ1-5; D remains ambiguous. The germline gives CDR1 SGHRS, CDR2 YFSETQ. The CDR3 extends over 15 amino acids. Between the trimmed V and J ends, which lost 0 bases and 0 bases, there was a span of 7 bases. The CDR3 loop is CASSLEGVSNQPQHF. In DNA form, the CDR3 reads TGCGCCAGCAGCTTGGAGGGAGTTAGCAATCAGCCCCAGCATTTT.

The rearrangement joins TRBV21-1 to TRBJ1-4; the D call TRBD1 from the table was never checked on the DNA. TRBV21-1 corresponds to a pseudogene. The CDR3 length is 12 residues. The CDR3 DNA follows: TGTGCCACGAGGGGGAATAATGAAAAACTGTTTTTT. Protein sequence: CATRGNNEKLFF.

The genes are TRBV30 and TRBJ1-2, with D possibly TRBD1 on 5 matching bases. Trimming took off 0 bases at V and 6 bases at J, with 17 bases between the two ends. The CDR3 extends over 15 amino acids. CDR1 GTSNPN and CDR2 SVGIG come from the germline V gene (reference sequence). CDR3 nucleotides: TGTGCCTGGAGTGTACGGAAGAAGGGACGGAATGGCTACACCTTC. Its protein product is CAWSVRKKGRNGYTF.

The genes are TRBV6-6 and TRBJ1-5; weak D call: TRBD1 (6 bases). Germline assignment: CDR1 MNHNY and CDR2 SVGAGI (reference sequence). CDR3 length: 14 residues. V lost 4 bases and J 6 bases, leaving 13 bases between the germline ends. The CDR3 loop reads CASSSRGGSQPQHF. The CDR3 DNA sequence: TGTGCCAGCAGTTCCCGGGGGGGCAGTCAGCCCCAGCATTTT.

This clone was seen a single time. The chain has TRBV4-3 and TRBJ2-3, with D possibly being TRBD1 (6 bases). V was pared by 5 bases and J by 14 bases, with 17 bases between. The CDR3 spans 12 residues. CDR1 and CDR2 (germline): LGHNA, YSLEER. The CDR3 DNA reads TGCGCCAGCAGCGTCCCGGGACAAAGGATGTATTTT. Its translation: CASSVPGQRMYF.

This chain joins TRBV19 and TRBJ1-6; D gene unclear. V lost 2 bases and J 4 bases, leaving 9 bases between the germline ends. The CDR3 spans 15 residues. Germline CDR1 is LNHDA and CDR2 is SQIVND (reference sequence). CDR3 nucleotides: TGTGCCAGTAGTATACGTCAGAGGTATAATTCACCCCTCCACTTT. It encodes CASSIRQRYNSPLHF.

This chain joins TRBV28 and TRBJ1-5; TRBD1 aligns across 7 bases. Germline CDR1 and CDR2: MDHEN and SYDVKM. The CDR3 contains 16 residues. The trim removed 5 bases at V and 0 bases at J, leaving 7 bases unmatched. The CDR3 loop reads CASSHHRGGSNQPQHF. CDR3 bases: TGTGCCAGCAGTCACCACAGGGGCGGTAGCAATCAGCCCCAGCATTTT. Supplemented by reference TRBV28 and TRBJ1-5, the full variable domain reads DVKVTQSSRYLVKRTGEKVFLECVQDMDHENMFWYRQDPGLGLRLIYFSYDVKMKEKGDIPEGYSVSREKKERFSLILESASTNQTSMYLCASSHHRGGSNQPQHFGDGTRLSIL.

The V gene is TRBV27, the J gene TRBJ2-1; D unclear. Germline V lookup: CDR1 MNHEY, CDR2 SMNVEV (reference sequence). Trimming shortened V by 5 bases and J by 6 bases, and 20 bases separated the two germline ends. There are 16 residues in the CDR3. CDR3 sequence (DNA): TGTGCCAGCAGTCCCATCTCCCCTAGATCTGGCAATGAGCAGTTCTTC. Residues: CASSPISPRSGNEQFF.

This clone was seen only once. The V call is TRBV7-2, the J call TRBJ2-2; D possibly corresponds to TRBD1 (6 bases). Trimming took 1 base from V and 5 from J, leaving 14 bases between them. The CDR3 consists of 16 residues. From germline, CDR1 is SGHTA and CDR2 FQGNSA. DNA of the CDR3: TGTGCCAGCAGCTTAGGTTCAGGGGTTCTTACCGGGGAGCTGTTTTTT. This translates into CASSLGSGVLTGELFF.

This clone occurred a few times. The chain links TRBV7-9 to TRBJ1-6; 8 positions match TRBD1. J was trimmed by 7 bases and V by 11 bases; bases with no gene match: 4. Germline lookup yields CDR1 SEHNR and CDR2 FQNEAQ (reference sequence). This CDR3 spans 12 amino acids. As DNA, the CDR3 is TGTGCCGCAGGGACAGGCAATTCACCCCTCCACTTT. It codes for CAAGTGNSPLHF.

The chain couples TRBV29-1 to TRBJ1-2; TRBD1 aligns across 9 bases. V was pared by 7 bases and J by 8 bases, with 8 bases of the junction left unmatched. The CDR3 has 12 amino acids. Germline values: CDR1 SQVTM, CDR2 ANQGSEA. The CDR3 nucleotides are TGCAGCGCTACAGGGGGCGCGGGGGGCTACACCTTC. Amino acid sequence: CSATGGAGGYTF.

The chain uses TRBV27 and TRBJ1-2; no clear D. Trimming pared 2 bases from V and 0 bases from J, leaving 4 bases between. CDR3 length: 13 amino acids. The germline V gene encodes CDR1 MNHEY and CDR2 SMNVEV (reference sequence). This CDR3 reads CASSLRANYGYTF. The DNA of the CDR3 is TGTGCCAGCAGTTTAAGGGCTAACTATGGCTACACCTTC.

On this clone itself: At one of its ends the junction is not consistent with the germline gene, which may arise from a read error. The gene calls are TRBV16 and TRBJ1-5; D is undetermined. The CDR3 extends over 14 amino acids. CDR1 is KGHSY, CDR2 FQNENV, per germline. This CDR3 reads CASSQFAGNQLQHF. The CDR3 nucleotides are TGTGCCAGCAGCCAATTTGCTGGCAATCAGCTCCAGCATTTT.

The chain carries TRBV28 and TRBJ1-2; weak D call: TRBD1 (5 bases). The CDR3 is 15 residues long. V lost 7 bases and J 4 bases, leaving 19 bases between the germline ends. Germline V lookup: CDR1 MDHEN, CDR2 SYDVKM. CDR3 DNA sequence: TGTGCCAGCACCAACCAAGTTAGTCAGGGCTATGGCTACACCTTC. Translating it yields CASTNQVSQGYGYTF.

The chain couples TRBV6-6 to TRBJ2-7, with 10 bases identical to TRBD1. The CDR3 runs to 16 residues. Looked up from germline, CDR1 is MNHNY and CDR2 is SVGAGI (reference sequence). V lost 6 bases and J lost 3; bases outside the gene matches: 11. CDR3 bases: TGTGCCAGCAGCGTGCCCAGCCGGGACAGGGGCTACGAGCAGTACTTC. Translation: CASSVPSRDRGYEQYF.

In DNA, the CDR3 is TGTGCCAGCTCACGCCAGCCGGGACAGGGGAAGAATGAAAAACTGTTTTTT. This codes for CASSRQPGQGKNEKLFF. The chain employs TRBV18 and TRBJ1-4; 10 nucleotides align to TRBD1. The CDR3 contains 17 residues. V shed 4 bases and J 5 bases; nucleotides not matched to a gene: 10. Per germline, CDR1 KGHSH and CDR2 LQKENI. Full variable domain (remainder filled in from reference TRBV18 and TRBJ1-4): NAGVMQNPRHLVRRRGQEARLRCSPMKGHSHVYWYRQLPEEGLKFMVYLQKENIIDESGMPKERFSAEFPKEGPSILRIQQVVRGDSAAYFCASSRQPGQGKNEKLFFGSGTQLSVL.

The chain is built from TRBV5-8 and TRBJ1-2; 10 bases fit TRBD1. V gave up 4 bases and J gave up 7 bases; unmatched junction bases: 10. This CDR3 spans 15 amino acids. Germline loops: CDR1 SGHTS, CDR2 YDEGEE. The CDR3 loop reads CASSATGTGVSGYTF. CDR3 nucleotide sequence: TGTGCCAGCAGCGCAACCGGGACAGGGGTTTCTGGCTACACCTTC.

A remark on this clone: At the DNA level, this CDR3 is encoded by other sequences in the same sample as well. The chain couples TRBV6-6 to TRBJ1-1; D is unclear. V lost 5 bases and J 7 bases, leaving 11 bases between the germline ends. The germline V gene encodes CDR1 MNHNY and CDR2 SVGAGI (reference sequence). CDR3 length: 12 residues. The CDR3 spells CASSPDRGEAFF. The CDR3 DNA sequence: TGTGCCAGCAGTCCCGATCGCGGTGAAGCTTTCTTT.

The V and J genes are TRBV6-5 and TRBJ1-6; tentative D call: TRBD1 (6 bases). The V gene lost 5 bases and the J gene lost 10 bases, with 15 bases spanning the gap. This CDR3 has 14 residues. Germline V lookup: CDR1 MNHEY, CDR2 SVGAGI. CDR3 sequence: CASSGRQANSPLHF. In nucleotides, the CDR3 is TGTGCCAGCAGTGGACGACAGGCAAACTCACCCCTCCACTTT.

The V and J genes are TRBV7-9 and TRBJ1-5; D is perhaps TRBD1 (6 bases). The CDR3 sequence is 15 residues long. Germline values: CDR1 SEHNR, CDR2 FQNEAQ (reference sequence). Deletions cut 3 bases from V and 2 bases from J, with 11 bases between. The CDR3 sequence: CASSLDSRGNQPQHF. CDR3 DNA: TGTGCCAGCAGCTTGGACAGCCGGGGCAATCAGCCCCAGCATTTT.

This rearrangement joins TRBV19 to TRBJ2-3; TRBD1 or TRBD2 may be the D gene (5 bases each). Germline-derived CDR1 and CDR2 are LNHDA and SQIVND (reference sequence). The germline V and J ends were trimmed by 0 bases and 6 bases, with 10 bases remaining between them. The CDR3 loop spans 14 amino acids. CDR3: CASSIDRDEDTQYF. DNA of the CDR3: TGTGCCAGTAGTATAGATCGGGACGAGGATACGCAGTATTTT.

This chain uses TRBV6-6 with TRBJ2-7, with D perhaps matching TRBD2 (6 bases). The germline V gene has CDR1 MNHNY and CDR2 SVGAGI (reference sequence). This CDR3 has 13 amino acids. V was clipped by 7 bases and J by 6 bases, with 16 bases between them. CDR3 loop: CASIGGDPSEQYF. The CDR3 coding sequence is TGTGCCAGCATTGGAGGGGACCCCTCCGAGCAGTACTTC.

This rearrangement joins TRBV19 to TRBJ2-6; 14 nucleotides agree with TRBD2. J lost 3 bases, V lost 8 bases, and 3 bases had no gene match. The CDR3 runs to 16 residues. The germline V gene has CDR1 LNHDA and CDR2 SQIVND (reference sequence). This CDR3 is CASGTSGGYGANVLTF. The CDR3 DNA sequence: TGTGCCAGTGGGACTAGCGGGGGATATGGGGCCAACGTCCTGACTTTC.

CDR3 protein: CASSVAASGGLETQYF. CDR3 nucleotide sequence: TGTGCCAGCAGCGTAGCGGCTAGCGGGGGTTTGGAGACCCAGTACTTC. The chain combines TRBV9 with TRBJ2-5, with TRBD2 identical over 10 bases. Losses at the gene ends were 0 bases for V and 5 bases for J; bases not matched to a gene: 7. There are 16 residues in the CDR3. Germline CDR1 reads SGDLS; CDR2 reads YYNGEE. Together with reference TRBV9 and TRBJ2-5, the CDR3 gives the full variable domain: DSGVTQTPKHLITATGQRVTLRCSPRSGDLSVYWYQQSLDQGLQFLIQYYNGEERAKGNILERFSAQQFPDLHSELNLSSLELGDSALYFCASSVAASGGLETQYFGPGTRLLVL.

V usage is TRBV14 and J usage is TRBJ1-1; TRBD1 matches 7 bases. Germline lookup yields CDR1 SGHDN and CDR2 FVKESK. There are 12 residues in the CDR3. V shed 0 bases and J 8 bases; nucleotides not matched to a gene: 0. CDR3 DNA: TGTGCCAGCAGCCAAGAGACAGGGGAAGCTTTCTTT. Translated, it gives CASSQETGEAFF.